The 6 T cell receptor beta chains listed next were all sequenced from one sample in a study of a mutant IDH1 vaccine in newly diagnosed glioma. The antigens these receptors bind are not known. Regarding time point: week 35, safety follow-up. Each vaccine dose was 300 ug of mutant IDH1 20-mer peptide, with topical imiquimod. TCRdb keeps only in-frame clones here, not all; method: immunoSEQ multiplex PCR. The sample yields approximately 43,000 clones, 80% to 90% seen once. The sequences come from PBMCs, collected from a glioma patient whose treatment included an IDH1 peptide vaccine. These TCRs come from a man in his forties with glioma.

The genes are TRBV28 and TRBJ1-2, with D possibly TRBD1 on 6 matching bases. Germline V gene lookup returns CDR1 MDHEN and CDR2 SYDVKM. Trimming removed 1 base at V and 4 bases at J, with 10 bases between. The CDR3 loop spans 14 amino acids. This chain's CDR3 is CASSLSDSGYGYTF. The CDR3 DNA reads as TGTGCCAGCAGTTTATCGGACAGCGGCTATGGCTACACCTTC.

The chain carries TRBV6-5 and TRBJ1-2; 7 positions agree with TRBD1. The CDR3 consists of 13 residues. In germline, CDR1 is MNHEY, CDR2 SVGAGI. Germline trimming cut 6 bases from V and 1 base from J; bases unmatched to any gene: 2. The CDR3 protein is CASRQGINYGYTF. In DNA form, the CDR3 reads TGTGCCAGCAGACAGGGGATTAACTATGGCTACACCTTC.

The CDR3 region has the DNA TGTGCCTGGAGTGTACTGACCAGGGCGAACACTGAAGCTTTCTTT. Translation: CAWSVLTRANTEAFF. The V call is TRBV30, the J call TRBJ1-1; D might be TRBD1 (5 bases). The germline V gene has CDR1 GTSNPN and CDR2 SVGIG (reference sequence). The CDR3 is made up of 15 amino acids. The V end was cut by 0 bases, the J end by 1 base, with 12 bases between.

This chain links TRBV7-8 with TRBJ2-7; no firm D call. Germline V gene data show CDR1 as SGHVS and CDR2 as FQNEAQ. This CDR3 has 15 residues. Between the trimmed V and J ends, which lost 5 bases and 0 bases, there was a span of 14 bases. The CDR3 loop reads CASSALSTSSYEQYF. The DNA for the CDR3 is TGTGCCAGCAGCGCCCTTTCTACGAGCTCCTACGAGCAGTACTTC. Full variable domain (rest looked up from reference TRBV7-8 and TRBJ2-7): GAGVSQSPRYKVAKRGQDVALRCDPISGHVSLFWYQQALGQGPEFLTYFQNEAQLDKSGLPSDRFFAERPEGSVSTLKIQRTQQEDSAVYLCASSALSTSSYEQYFGPGTRLTVT.

V usage is TRBV5-1 and J usage is TRBJ2-7; 11 bases match TRBD1. The CDR3 length is 14 residues. Germline assignment: CDR1 SGHRS and CDR2 YFSETQ. After removal of 5 bases from V and 5 bases from J, the junction contained 6 bases not matched to a gene. The CDR3 sequence is CASRTGTGGNEQYF. The CDR3 nucleotides read TGCGCCAGCAGGACCGGGACAGGGGGTAACGAGCAGTACTTC. Looking up the rest from reference TRBV5-1 and TRBJ2-7 gives the full variable domain: KAGVTQTPRYLIKTRGQQVTLSCSPISGHRSVSWYQQTPGQGLQFLFEYFSETQRNKGNFPGRFSGRQFSNSRSEMNVSTLELGDSALYLCASRTGTGGNEQYFGPGTRLTVT.

This rearrangement joins TRBV30 to TRBJ2-5; a possible D gene is TRBD2 (7 bases). This CDR3 spans 14 amino acids. The ends were cut back, 5 bases at V and 4 bases at J, with 17 bases in the middle. Germline V gives CDR1 GTSNPN, CDR2 SVGIG (reference sequence). The CDR3, as DNA: TGTGCCTGGGCGCTGGGGGGGCGGAGAGAGACCCAGTACTTC. It encodes CAWALGGRRETQYF.